Below are 14 T cell receptor beta chains sequenced from a single sample in a study of Ad26.COV2.S vaccination and SARS-CoV-2 variants. Here immunoSEQ multiplex PCR was the method, and the copy in TCRdb shows in-frame clones only, minus some. The repertoire holds about 480,000 clones, with approximately 90% as singletons. Treatment given: roughly 20 received Ad26.COV2.S at low or high dose, single or two shots; about 5 received placebo; per-sample allocation not given. Specimens were obtained on day 63 following the first vaccine or placebo injection. The sequencing used peripheral blood, collected in a trial of Ad26.COV2.S vaccine versus placebo. The origin of the receptors is a person between 18 and 60 years old who received the Ad26.COV2.S COVID-19 vaccine or a placebo.

This rearrangement joins TRBV27 to TRBJ2-2; 9 bases map to TRBD2. Germline V gene lookup returns CDR1 MNHEY and CDR2 SMNVEV (reference sequence). The CDR3 extends over 16 amino acids. V was pared by 7 bases and J by 1 base, with 7 bases of the junction left unmatched. The CDR3 sequence: CASKAGGRVNTGELFF. In nucleotides, the CDR3 is TGTGCCAGCAAAGCGGGAGGAAGGGTGAACACCGGGGAGCTGTTTTTT.

This sequence joins TRBV5-8 and TRBJ1-4; D is unclear. The germline V gene has CDR1 SGHTS and CDR2 YDEGEE. V was shortened by 4 bases and J by 5 bases, with 15 bases between the two germline ends. The CDR3 contains 15 residues. The CDR3 DNA is TGTGCCAGCAGCGAGGGCCCCTTACCGAATGAAAAACTGTTTTTT. Its protein product is CASSEGPLPNEKLFF.

This sequence joins TRBV2 and TRBJ1-1; TRBD1 matches at 7 bases. The trim removed 6 bases at V and 1 base at J, leaving 8 bases unmatched. The germline CDR1 and CDR2 sequences are SNHLY and FYNNEI. The CDR3 loop spans 15 amino acids. The CDR3 bases are TGTGCCAGCAGCCCTCCGGGACAGCAGAACACTGAAGCTTTCTTT. It specifies CASSPPGQQNTEAFF.

The chain carries TRBV28 and TRBJ1-5; 8 bases map to TRBD1. The CDR3 has 14 residues. Losses at the gene ends were 5 bases for V and 6 bases for J; bases not matched to a gene: 6. Germline CDR1 is MDHEN and CDR2 is SYDVKM. The CDR3 loop reads CASSNQGASQPQHF. The CDR3 DNA sequence: TGTGCCAGCAGTAACCAGGGGGCAAGTCAGCCCCAGCATTTT. Full variable domain (missing parts from reference TRBV28 and TRBJ1-5): DVKVTQSSRYLVKRTGEKVFLECVQDMDHENMFWYRQDPGLGLRLIYFSYDVKMKEKGDIPEGYSVSREKKERFSLILESASTNQTSMYLCASSNQGASQPQHFGDGTRLSIL.

V and J are TRBV20-1 and TRBJ2-1; no reliable D call. Germline V gene data show CDR1 as DFQATT and CDR2 as SNEGSKA (reference sequence). The CDR3 has 12 residues. Trimming took 3 bases from V and 5 from J, leaving 8 bases between them. The CDR3 DNA reads as TGCAGTGCTAGTGTGGCGGACAATGAGCAGTTCTTC. Its protein is CSASVADNEQFF.

In DNA, the CDR3 is TGTGCCAGCAGCTCCTCGGCAGGGAAAAGCTCTGGGGCCAACGTCCTGACTTTC. It encodes CASSSSAGKSSGANVLTF. V and J are TRBV5-4 and TRBJ2-6; perhaps TRBD1 as D (5 bases). This CDR3 comprises 18 residues. Germline CDR1 SGHNT, CDR2 YYREEE (reference sequence). The V end was cut by 3 bases, the J end by 0 bases, with 16 bases between.

This clone was observed a handful of times. The CDR3 sequence: CASSVLDSRGTDTQYF. CDR3 bases: TGTGCCAGCAGCGTTTTGGACTCGCGCGGCACAGATACGCAGTATTTT. This sequence joins TRBV9 and TRBJ2-3; a weak D match, TRBD2 (5 bases). V was shortened by 2 bases and J by 1 base, with 14 bases between the two germline ends. Germline V CDR1 and CDR2: SGDLS, YYNGEE. The CDR3 length is 16 residues. Combining the CDR3 with reference TRBV9 and TRBJ2-3 gives the whole variable domain DSGVTQTPKHLITATGQRVTLRCSPRSGDLSVYWYQQSLDQGLQFLIQYYNGEERAKGNILERFSAQQFPDLHSELNLSSLELGDSALYFCASSVLDSRGTDTQYFGPGTRLTVL.

The chain couples TRBV29-1 to TRBJ2-3; D may be TRBD2 (5 bases). This CDR3 contains 12 residues. The V end lost 7 bases, the J end lost 2 bases, and 10 bases lay between the germline ends. Germline-derived CDR1 and CDR2 are SQVTM and ANQGSEA. CDR3 in amino acids: CSARRVTDTQYF. CDR3 bases: TGCAGCGCCCGGCGGGTCACAGATACGCAGTATTTT.

The CDR3 sequence: CASSLLGENYNEQFF. The CDR3 nucleotides are TGCGCCAGCAGCTTGTTAGGGGAGAACTACAATGAGCAGTTCTTC. This chain connects TRBV5-1 to TRBJ2-1, with D perhaps assigned TRBD1 or TRBD2 (5 bases each). Looked up from germline, CDR1 is SGHRS and CDR2 is YFSETQ. V gave up 1 base and J gave up 3 bases, with 11 bases separating them. The CDR3 spans 15 residues.

CDR3 sequence reads: CASSLSRGNTGELFF. CDR3 coding DNA: TGTGCCAGCAGCTTAAGCAGGGGTAACACCGGGGAGCTGTTTTTT. The rearrangement uses TRBV7-2 and TRBJ2-2; weak D call: TRBD1 (6 bases). The CDR3 runs 15 residues. Trimming cost V 2 bases and J 2 bases, with 9 bases left between them. Germline CDR1 reads SGHTA; CDR2 reads FQGNSA.

This rearrangement joins TRBV7-2 to TRBJ1-6, with D hard to call. This CDR3 region has 14 residues. The V and J ends lost 2 bases and 4 bases respectively, with 6 bases between them. The germline gives CDR1 SGHTA, CDR2 FQGNSA. The CDR3 protein is CASSLRAYNSPLHF. The CDR3 nucleotides are TGTGCCAGCAGCTTACGGGCTTATAATTCACCCCTCCACTTT. The full variable domain, with the rest looked up from reference TRBV7-2 and TRBJ1-6, is GAGVSQSPSNKVTEKGKDVELRCDPISGHTALYWYRQSLGQGLEFLIYFQGNSAPDKSGLPSDRFSAERTGGSVSTLTIQRTQQEDSAVYLCASSLRAYNSPLHFGNGTRLTVT.

V is TRBV6-6 and J is TRBJ1-1, with D unclear. CDR3 size: 13 residues. Germline V gene data show CDR1 as MNHNY and CDR2 as SVGAGI (reference sequence). The V end lost 1 base, the J end lost 5 bases, and 8 bases lay between the germline ends. This chain's CDR3 is CASSYLRETEAFF. CDR3 nucleotide sequence: TGTGCCAGCAGTTACTTAAGGGAGACTGAAGCTTTCTTT.

The gene calls are TRBV4-3 and TRBJ2-5, with TRBD1 matching over 8 bases. CDR3 size: 17 residues. Germline V gene lookup returns CDR1 LGHNA and CDR2 YSLEER. J lost 5 bases, V lost 0 bases, and 11 bases had no gene match. The CDR3 is CASSQELGQGGRETQYF. The CDR3 nucleotides read TGCGCCAGCAGCCAAGAACTTGGACAGGGCGGGCGGGAGACCCAGTACTTC.

The rearrangement links TRBV14 to TRBJ2-7; D possibly corresponds to TRBD2 (6 bases). V dropped 2 bases and J dropped 9 bases, with 20 bases sitting between them. CDR1 SGHDN and CDR2 FVKESK come from the germline V gene. The CDR3 is made up of 15 amino acids. The CDR3 protein is CASSQSPGVRDGQYF. As DNA, the CDR3 is TGTGCCAGCAGCCAATCCCCGGGGGTTCGGGATGGGCAGTACTTC.